The 16 T cell receptor beta chains presented below share a single source sample, sequenced in a study of shared clonotypes between healthy human individuals. Clones were sequenced by immunoSEQ multiplex PCR, and TCRdb holds only the in-frame ones, with some missing. Of millions of clones listed, about 93% were seen once; the top ten hold approximately 1.7%. CD45RO-negative CD8 cells positively selected for CCR7 made up the naive population, which excluded terminally differentiated effector memory CD45RA+ cells. Sequencing used naive CD8+ T cells from PBMCs. The receptors stem from a young man in good health. Some clones in this sample may be carry-over from other donors' samples.

The V gene is TRBV6-5, the J gene TRBJ1-5, with unresolved D. CDR3 size: 14 residues. CDR1 is MNHEY and CDR2 is SVGAGI in the germline V gene. V dropped 6 bases and J dropped 4 bases, with 13 bases sitting between them. The CDR3 DNA is TGTGCCAGCAGCTTGACACTGGGGAATCAGCCCCAGCATTTT. Its translation is CASSLTLGNQPQHF.

This clone was seen once. The genes are TRBV15 and TRBJ2-7, with 12 bases aligning to TRBD2. This CDR3 is 21 amino acids long. In germline, CDR1 is LNHNV, CDR2 YYDKDF (reference sequence). After removal of 3 bases from V and 4 bases from J, the junction contained 22 bases not matched to a gene. The CDR3 loop reads CATSRRGIGQGSTSGSYEQYF. In nucleotides, the CDR3 is TGTGCCACCAGCAGGAGGGGTATAGGACAGGGGTCGACTAGCGGGAGTTACGAGCAGTACTTC.

The gene calls are TRBV2 and TRBJ2-3, with unresolved D. The germline V and J ends were trimmed by 10 bases and 4 bases, with 15 bases remaining between them. Looked up from germline, CDR1 is SNHLY and CDR2 is FYNNEI. CDR3 size: 13 residues. The CDR3: CATPPDRADTQYF. The CDR3 DNA sequence: TGTGCCACCCCCCCAGATCGGGCAGATACGCAGTATTTT.

The chain joins TRBV28 to TRBJ1-5, with D maybe TRBD1 (5 bases). This CDR3 contains 18 residues. Germline CDR1 is MDHEN and CDR2 is SYDVKM. V was cut by 5 bases and J by 7 bases, with 27 bases left in between. The CDR3 bases are TGTGCCAGCAGTAACCCCCGAGAGATGGGGGGTGCGAGGCAGCCCCAGCATTTT. Its protein is CASSNPREMGGARQPQHF.

The rearrangement joins TRBV5-1 to TRBJ1-1; 9 positions match TRBD1. V shed 1 base and J 4 bases; nucleotides not matched to a gene: 5. The CDR3 spans 15 residues. Germline V gene lookup returns CDR1 SGHRS and CDR2 YFSETQ. The CDR3 DNA follows: TGCGCCAGCAGCTTGCTCGAGACAGGGGGCACTGAAGCTTTCTTT. This gives the protein CASSLLETGGTEAFF.

The chain combines TRBV4-3 with TRBJ1-5, with D hard to call. This CDR3 spans 15 amino acids. V lost 2 bases to trimming and J lost 5 bases, with 13 bases between them. Per the germline V gene, CDR1 is LGHNA and CDR2 is YSLEER. The CDR3 bases are TGCGCCAGCAGCCAATGGGAGGGAAATGATCAGCCCCAGCATTTT. Its protein is CASSQWEGNDQPQHF.

CDR3 loop: CASSFWELNLMDTQYF. CDR3 sequence (DNA): TGTGCCAGCAGCTTTTGGGAGCTTAATCTAATGGATACGCAGTATTTT. The chain employs TRBV7-8 and TRBJ2-3, with D possibly matching TRBD2 (5 bases). The CDR3 totals 16 residues. Germline V CDR1 and CDR2: SGHVS, FQNEAQ. Trimming stripped 3 bases from V and 6 bases from J, with 19 bases between.

V is TRBV11-2 and J is TRBJ2-7; TRBD2 aligns across 7 bases. This CDR3 spans 12 amino acids. V was clipped by 6 bases and J by 5 bases; unmatched bases: 4. CDR1 SGHAT and CDR2 FQNNGV come from the germline V gene. The CDR3 coding sequence is TGTGCCAGCAGGTGGACTAGTCACGAGCAGTACTTC. It codes for CASRWTSHEQYF.

V gene TRBV4-3 combines with J gene TRBJ2-7; either TRBD1 or TRBD2 may fit D (5 bases each). This CDR3 is built from 15 residues. Germline V gene data show CDR1 as LGHNA and CDR2 as YSLEER. The V gene lost 3 bases and the J gene lost 2 bases, with 14 bases spanning the gap. CDR3 region: CASSQIGDGTYEQYF. CDR3 nucleotides: TGCGCCAGCAGCCAGATCGGGGACGGCACCTACGAGCAGTACTTC.

The genes are TRBV6-1 and TRBJ1-2, with TRBD1 as a possible D gene (6 bases). The germline V gene encodes CDR1 MNHNS and CDR2 SASEGT. This CDR3 spans 14 amino acids. Trimming took off 2 bases at V and 8 bases at J, with 15 bases between the two ends. The CDR3 spells CASSELQGLEGYTF. DNA for the CDR3: TGTGCCAGCAGTGAACTACAGGGATTGGAGGGCTACACCTTC.

This clone showed up just a few times. This rearrangement joins TRBV30 to TRBJ1-1, with D tentatively TRBD1 (6 bases). Germline V gives CDR1 GTSNPN, CDR2 SVGIG (reference sequence). The CDR3 length is 15 residues. The V end lost 5 bases, the J end lost 5 bases, and 21 bases lay between the germline ends. As DNA, the CDR3 is TGTGCCTGGGGGGGCCTTTCGGAACTAGGAACTGAAGCTTTCTTT. It encodes CAWGGLSELGTEAFF. Using reference TRBV30 and TRBJ1-1 for the parts outside the CDR3, the full variable domain is SQTIHQWPATLVQPVGSPLSLECTVEGTSNPNLYWYRQAAGRGLQLLFYSVGIGQISSEVPQNLSASRPQDRQFILSSKKLLLSDSGFYLCAWGGLSELGTEAFFGQGTRLTVV.

The chain couples TRBV7-8 to TRBJ2-7, with 11 bases that match TRBD1. The germline gives CDR1 SGHVS, CDR2 FQNEAQ. The trim removed 1 base at V and 2 bases at J, leaving 1 base unmatched. This CDR3 has 15 amino acids. The CDR3 bases are TGTGCCAGCAGCTTAGGGGGACAGGGGGCCTACGAGCAGTACTTC. Protein sequence: CASSLGGQGAYEQYF.

The chain uses TRBV11-3 and TRBJ2-3, with 12 bases that match TRBD2. This CDR3 is 17 amino acids long. Germline V lookup: CDR1 SGHNT, CDR2 YENEEA. The V and J ends lost 5 bases and 2 bases, in that order; junction bases with no gene match: 8. The CDR3 nucleotides read TGTGCCAGCAGCGCCCGACTAGCGGGAGCCACCACAGATACGCAGTATTTT. Translation: CASSARLAGATTDTQYF.

This rearrangement joins TRBV5-1 to TRBJ1-1; D remains ambiguous. Trimming removed 4 bases from V and 6 bases from J, with 25 bases in between. This CDR3 is 17 amino acids long. Looked up from germline, CDR1 is SGHRS and CDR2 is YFSETQ. The CDR3 reads CASSVGIALGRKAEAFF. The CDR3 DNA reads TGCGCCAGCAGCGTGGGAATCGCCTTAGGGCGAAAGGCTGAAGCTTTCTTT.

The V gene is TRBV4-3, the J gene TRBJ2-7; D call uncertain. The ends were cut back, 0 bases at V and 3 bases at J, with 9 bases in the middle. The CDR3 covers 14 residues. Germline V lookup: CDR1 LGHNA, CDR2 YSLEER. The CDR3 loop reads CASSQDKGYYEQYF. Written as DNA, the CDR3 is TGCGCCAGCAGCCAAGACAAGGGATACTACGAGCAGTACTTC.

The gene calls are TRBV9 and TRBJ1-2; D is possibly TRBD1 (6 bases). Germline CDR1 is SGDLS and CDR2 is YYNGEE. The CDR3 has 14 residues. Trimming took off 0 bases at V and 14 bases at J, with 20 bases between the two ends. The CDR3 is CASSVAGRQATITF. In DNA form, the CDR3 reads TGTGCCAGCAGCGTAGCGGGCAGACAGGCTACTATTACCTTC.